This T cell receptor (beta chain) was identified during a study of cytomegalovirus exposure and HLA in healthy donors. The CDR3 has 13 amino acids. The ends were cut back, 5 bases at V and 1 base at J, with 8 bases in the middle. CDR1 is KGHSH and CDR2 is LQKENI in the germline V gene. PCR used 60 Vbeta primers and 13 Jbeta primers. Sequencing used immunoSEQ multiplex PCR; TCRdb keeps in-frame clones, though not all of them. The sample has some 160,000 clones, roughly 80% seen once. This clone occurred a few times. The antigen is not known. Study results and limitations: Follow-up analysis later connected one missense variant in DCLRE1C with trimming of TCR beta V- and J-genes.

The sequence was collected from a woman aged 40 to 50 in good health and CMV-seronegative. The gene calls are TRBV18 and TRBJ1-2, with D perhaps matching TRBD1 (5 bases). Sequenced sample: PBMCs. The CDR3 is CASSGDSNYGYTF. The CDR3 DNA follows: TGTGCCAGCTCAGGCGACAGTAACTATGGCTACACCTTC.